Listed here are 14 T cell receptor beta chains from one sample, sequenced in a study of T-cell memory formation after mild COVID-19. TCRdb fed the 5' RACE reads into MiXCR, producing one record per CDR3 protein. The sample includes 360,000 or so distinct CDR3 sequences, 28% seen only once; the top ten take about 13%. Material for sequencing was PBMCs or a T cell subset sorted from them (not recorded which). Receptors were obtained from an adult woman who had mild COVID-19 (a few samples of this study predate the infection). Cell type and time point are not known.

This clonotype has more than one count but fewer than ten. The chain carries TRBV20-1 and TRBJ2-7; D might be TRBD2 (6 bases). Germline CDR1 and CDR2: DFQATT and SNEGSKA (reference sequence). CDR3 length: 14 amino acids. Trimming took 2 bases from V and 6 from J, leaving 17 bases between them. The chain's CDR3 is CSARNPGALGEQYF. For the CDR3, the DNA is TGCAGTGCTAGAAATCCGGGAGCATTGGGCGAGCAGTACTTC.

This clonotype was recorded once. The J gene is TRBJ2-3, the V gene TRBV9, with TRBD2 matching 7 bases. Trimming took 3 bases from V and 1 from J; bases not matched to a gene: 5. Germline V CDR1 and CDR2: SGDLS, YYNGEE. The length of the CDR3 is 15 residues. The CDR3 DNA sequence: TGTGCCAGCAGCGCCACGGCGGGGGGCACAGATACGCAGTATTTT. It codes for CASSATAGGTDTQYF. Full variable domain (rest looked up from reference TRBV9 and TRBJ2-3): DSGVTQTPKHLITATGQRVTLRCSPRSGDLSVYWYQQSLDQGLQFLIQYYNGEERAKGNILERFSAQQFPDLHSELNLSSLELGDSALYFCASSATAGGTDTQYFGPGTRLTVL.

The V gene is TRBV5-1, the J gene TRBJ1-1; TRBD1 matches 9 bases. Germline lookup yields CDR1 SGHRS and CDR2 YFSETQ. The CDR3 is 15 residues long. The ends lost 4 bases at V and 3 bases at J; junction bases unmatched: 7. CDR3 sequence: CASSEQGAQDTEAFF. The CDR3 DNA reads TGCGCCAGCAGCGAACAGGGGGCGCAGGACACTGAAGCTTTCTTT.

This clonotype was observed a handful of times. The genes are TRBV5-1 and TRBJ2-7; D might be TRBD2 (5 bases). Trimming took 3 bases from V and 3 from J, leaving 10 bases between them. This CDR3 contains 13 residues. Germline V lookup: CDR1 SGHRS, CDR2 YFSETQ. CDR3 bases: TGCGCCAGCAGCTCGTCCGGGAACTACGAGCAGTACTTC. Protein: CASSSSGNYEQYF. Using reference TRBV5-1 and TRBJ2-7 for the parts outside the CDR3, the full variable domain is KAGVTQTPRYLIKTRGQQVTLSCSPISGHRSVSWYQQTPGQGLQFLFEYFSETQRNKGNFPGRFSGRQFSNSRSEMNVSTLELGDSALYLCASSSSGNYEQYFGPGTRLTVT.

The V gene is TRBV6-1, the J gene TRBJ2-7; perhaps TRBD1 as D (5 bases). Germline CDR1 is MNHNS and CDR2 is SASEGT. This CDR3 has 13 amino acids. The V end lost 6 bases, the J end lost 5 bases, and 14 bases lay between the germline ends. The CDR3 bases are TGTGCCAGCAGCCGAACCCAAGGGGACGAGCAGTACTTC. Translating it yields CASSRTQGDEQYF.

The chain has TRBV30 and TRBJ2-4; 9 positions agree with TRBD2. Germline V gene data show CDR1 as GTSNPN and CDR2 as SVGIG (reference sequence). V lost 3 bases, J lost 3 bases, and 12 bases stayed unmatched. CDR3 length: 17 residues. For the CDR3, the DNA is TGTGCCTGGAGATCCCCCGGGACTAGCTATGGCAAAAACATTCAGTACTTC. Protein product: CAWRSPGTSYGKNIQYF.

In nucleotides, the CDR3 is TGTGCCAGCAGCCTAGACGGTTACATGAACACTGAAGCTTTCTTT. This encodes CASSLDGYMNTEAFF. The chain joins TRBV7-9 to TRBJ1-1; D not resolved. V lost 5 bases and J lost 0, with 13 bases in between. Germline lookup yields CDR1 SEHNR and CDR2 FQNEAQ (reference sequence). The CDR3 runs to 15 residues.

The chain carries TRBV11-2 and TRBJ2-7, with 8 bases identical to TRBD2. V lost 5 bases and J lost 4; bases outside the gene matches: 10. Germline V gives CDR1 SGHAT, CDR2 FQNNGV. The CDR3 extends over 15 amino acids. The CDR3 DNA follows: TGTGCCAGCAGCCGCCACCGGGCTAGCGGGTACGAGCAGTACTTC. Its protein is CASSRHRASGYEQYF.

The rearrangement links TRBV6-2 or TRBV6-3 to TRBJ2-1; D gene uncertain. Germline assignment: CDR1 MNHEY and CDR2 SVGEGT. Between the trimmed V and J ends, which lost 5 bases and 1 base, there was a span of 15 bases. The CDR3 extends over 16 amino acids. CDR3 loop: CASSPPPAVSYNEQFF. CDR3 DNA sequence: TGTGCCAGCAGTCCCCCCCCAGCAGTGTCCTACAATGAGCAGTTCTTC.

This clonotype has a handful of counts. V and J are TRBV20-1 and TRBJ2-1; TRBD2 agrees at 9 bases. The germline CDR1 and CDR2 sequences are DFQATT and SNEGSKA (reference sequence). V was pared by 3 bases and J by 7 bases, with 19 bases of the junction left unmatched. This CDR3 comprises 18 residues. CDR3 in DNA: TGCAGTGCTAGGCCACTAGAAAATTTGGCGGGAGGGGGAAATGAGCAGTTCTTC. Translated, it gives CSARPLENLAGGGNEQFF.

Comment on this clonotype: Relative to the germline gene, one junction end is altered; a read error may explain this. The chain couples TRBV7-7 to TRBJ2-5; 7 bases fit TRBD2. This CDR3 is 16 amino acids long. Per the germline V gene, CDR1 is SSHAT and CDR2 is FNYEAQ (reference sequence). The CDR3 DNA follows: TGTGCTAGCAGCTTCAGGTTAGCGGGTGAAGGAGAGACCCAGTACTTC. This sequence encodes CASSFRLAGEGETQYF.

This clonotype appeared a few times. V usage is TRBV29-1 and J usage is TRBJ2-5, with a tentative D call TRBD1 (6 bases). The CDR3 extends over 16 amino acids. V was pared by 4 bases and J by 5 bases, with 23 bases between. CDR1 is SQVTM and CDR2 is ANQGSEA in the germline V gene. The CDR3 is CSVASKTGDNWETQYF. The CDR3, as DNA: TGCAGCGTTGCCTCGAAGACAGGAGATAATTGGGAGACCCAGTACTTC.

This clonotype was found a few times. The gene calls are TRBV4-2 and TRBJ1-6; 7 positions agree with TRBD1. Germline assignment: CDR1 LGHNA and CDR2 YNFKEQ. The junction had 10 bases not matched to a gene; V was cut back by 0 bases and J by 5 bases. The CDR3 is made up of 18 amino acids. CDR3 in amino acids: CASSQDPLPTGHNSPLHF. The DNA for the CDR3 is TGTGCCAGCAGCCAAGACCCACTACCGACAGGGCATAATTCACCCCTCCACTTT.

CDR3 region: CSVDPGTDTQYF. In DNA, the CDR3 is TGCAGCGTTGATCCAGGCACAGATACGCAGTATTTT. The chain combines TRBV29-1 with TRBJ2-3; no definite D call. V lost 3 bases and J 1 base, leaving 5 bases between the germline ends. The CDR3 is made up of 12 amino acids. Germline loops: CDR1 SQVTM, CDR2 ANQGSEA.